These T cell receptor beta chains were read from a single sample in a study of cytomegalovirus exposure and HLA in healthy donors. Sequencing was performed with immunoSEQ multiplex PCR; in TCRdb, only in-frame clones are kept and a portion is missing. The top ten clones hold more than 1.2% of a sample with approximately 210,000 clones, 86% of them seen once. Sequences were obtained from PBMCs. These receptors originate from a woman between 18 and 29 years old in good health and CMV-seronegative. Both conserved end residues are part of each CDR3. D genes are given only for firm matches. The size entry is marked missing in some rows and otherwise reads once, few, many or a size class.

abundance,d_gene,v_gene,j_gene,CDR3aa,CDR3nt
once,.,TRBV9,TRBJ1-2,CASSPLLRTETYGYTF,TGTGCCAGCAGCCCATTACTTAGGACAGAGACTTATGGCTACACCTTC
.,TRBD2,TRBV9,TRBJ2-5,CASSVDGGGARETQYF,TGTGCCAGCAGCGTAGATGGCGGGGGGGCCCGGGAGACCCAGTACTTC
.,.,TRBV4-1,TRBJ2-6,CASSLLPLGRGGPGANVLTF,TGCGCCAGCAGCCTCCTTCCCTTGGGTAGAGGAGGACCCGGGGCCAACGTCCTGACTTTC
.,.,TRBV29-1,TRBJ2-6,CSVAGFGANVLTF,TGCAGCGTTGCAGGGTTTGGGGCCAACGTCCTGACTTTC
few,.,TRBV11-2,TRBJ1-2,CASSRGGVPYGYTF,TGTGCCAGCAGCCGGGGGGGGGTCCCCTATGGCTACACCTTC
.,TRBD2,TRBV11-2,TRBJ2-7,CASSLVGRREASYEQYF,TGTGCCAGCAGCTTAGTCGGCCGGCGGGAGGCGTCCTACGAGCAGTACTTC
.,TRBD1,TRBV6-5,TRBJ1-2,CASSGRQGVDGYTF,TGTGCCAGTTCAGGTCGACAGGGAGTGGATGGCTACACCTTC
.,.,TRBV6-5,TRBJ1-4,CASSNPDEKLFF,TGTGCCAGCAGCAACCCAGATGAAAAACTGTTTTTT
many,.,TRBV10-1,TRBJ2-7,CASSDGPGAYEQYF,TGCGCCAGCAGTGATGGTCCAGGGGCCTACGAGCAGTACTTC
few,TRBD1,TRBV4-1,TRBJ1-1,CASSQEGHGTGWISGAFF,TGCGCCAGCAGCCAAGAGGGCCACGGGACAGGGTGGATCTCAGGAGCTTTCTTT
.,TRBD1,TRBV5-1,TRBJ2-5,CASSGNQGARVGETQYF,TGCGCCAGCAGCGGAAACCAGGGGGCGCGTGTCGGTGAGACCCAGTACTTC
.,TRBD1,TRBV27,TRBJ1-1,CASSSKGQGPLDTEAFF,TGTGCCAGCAGTTCCAAGGGACAGGGCCCTCTTGATACTGAAGCTTTCTTT
.,TRBD1,TRBV2,TRBJ1-2,CASRPRGQGALYYGYTF,TGTGCCAGCAGGCCCCGAGGACAGGGGGCCTTATACTATGGCTACACCTTC
.,.,TRBV5-1,TRBJ2-5,CASSLVTRETQYF,TGCGCCAGCAGCTTGGTCACCAGAGAGACCCAGTACTTC
.,.,TRBV5-1,TRBJ1-5,CASSLEWGGDQPQHF,TGCGCCAGCAGCTTGGAGTGGGGCGGAGATCAGCCCCAGCATTTT
once,TRBD2,TRBV6-1,TRBJ2-1,CASRSSGTAIF,TGTGCCAGCAGATCCAGCGGGACGGCGATCTTC
.,.,TRBV5-1,TRBJ1-1,CASSPGGSSWNTEAFF,TGCGCCAGCAGCCCGGGGGGCTCATCTTGGAACACTGAAGCTTTCTTT
.,.,TRBV27,TRBJ1-1,CASSDYRGREAFF,TGTGCCAGCAGCGATTACCGTGGCAGGGAAGCTTTCTTT
.,.,TRBV27,TRBJ2-4,CASSSQGPAGPAKNIQYF,TGTGCCAGCAGTTCACAGGGCCCAGCCGGGCCAGCCAAAAACATTCAGTACTTC
.,.,TRBV27,TRBJ2-3,CASSLIPEGTDTQYF,TGTGCCAGCAGTTTAATCCCCGAGGGCACAGATACGCAGTATTTT
.,.,TRBV9,TRBJ2-5,CASSVGSRDTKETQYF,TGTGCCAGCAGCGTAGGGTCCCGGGACACGAAAGAGACCCAGTACTTC
.,.,TRBV5-4,TRBJ2-7,CASSITGNYEQYF,TGTGCCAGCAGCATAACAGGAAACTACGAGCAGTACTTC
.,.,TRBV18,TRBJ1-1,CASSRSRAPDEAFF,TGTGCCAGCTCACGGTCCAGGGCCCCCGATGAAGCTTTCTTT
many,.,TRBV10-3,TRBJ2-6,CAISEDNSGANVLTF,TGTGCCATCAGTGAGGACAACTCTGGGGCCAACGTCCTGACTTTC
.,.,TRBV19,TRBJ2-7,CASSITSSYEQYF,TGTGCCAGTAGTATCACCAGCTCCTACGAGCAGTACTTC
.,.,TRBV25-1,TRBJ2-2,CASSRQANTGELFF,TGTGCCAGCAGCCGGCAGGCGAACACCGGGGAGCTGTTTTTT
.,.,TRBV5-1,TRBJ2-1,CASRRDNEQFF,TGCGCCAGCCGTAGAGACAATGAGCAGTTCTTC
.,.,TRBV27,TRBJ2-1,CASRRRVTELSSYNEQFF,TGTGCCAGCAGACGCCGGGTGACGGAACTTAGCTCCTACAATGAGCAGTTCTTC
.,.,TRBV30,TRBJ1-6,CAWSRGVNSPLHF,TGTGCCTGGAGTCGCGGTGTGAATTCACCCCTCCACTTT
.,.,TRBV25-1,TRBJ1-1,CASSDDVTGGTEAFF,TGTGCCAGCAGTGATGATGTGACAGGCGGCACTGAAGCTTTCTTT
.,TRBD1,TRBV19,TRBJ1-6,CASSIGDSLVNSPLHF,TGTGCCAGTAGTATTGGGGACAGCCTAGTGAATTCACCCCTCCACTTT
.,.,TRBV9,TRBJ1-6,CASSVDNRAPLHF,TGTGCCAGCAGCGTAGATAACAGGGCCCCCCTCCACTTT
.,TRBD1,TRBV15,TRBJ1-4,CATSSGLERTGNEKLFF,TGTGCCACCAGCAGCGGCCTCGAACGGACAGGGAATGAAAAACTGTTTTTT
.,TRBD2,TRBV7-9,TRBJ2-1,CASSGTGLAGWSEQFF,TGTGCCAGCAGCGGGACGGGACTAGCGGGATGGAGTGAGCAGTTCTTC
.,TRBD1,TRBV9,TRBJ2-5,CASTDRPQETQYF,TGTGCCAGCACGGACAGGCCCCAAGAGACCCAGTACTTC
.,TRBD1,TRBV5-8,TRBJ1-5,CASSWEGGTGQPQHF,TGTGCCAGCAGCTGGGAAGGGGGCACGGGTCAGCCCCAGCATTTT
.,TRBD1,TRBV7-3,TRBJ1-2,CASSPTGEINYGYTF,TGTGCCAGCAGCCCTACAGGGGAAATTAACTATGGCTACACCTTC
.,TRBD2,TRBV19,TRBJ2-3,CASSISGVGVGVSTDTQYF,TGTGCCAGTAGTATCAGCGGGGTAGGGGTCGGAGTTAGCACAGATACGCAGTATTTT
few,.,TRBV7-6,TRBJ1-5,CASSLGSPNQPQHF,TGTGCCAGCAGTCTGGGGAGCCCCAATCAGCCCCAGCATTTT
.,TRBD1,TRBV29-1,TRBJ1-1,CSVRKGANTEAFF,TGCAGCGTTAGGAAGGGGGCGAACACTGAAGCTTTCTTT
.,.,TRBV4-1,TRBJ2-2,CASSHYPTGELFF,TGCGCCAGCAGCCATTATCCCACCGGGGAGCTGTTTTTT
.,.,TRBV27,TRBJ2-2,CASSFRLGELFF,TGTGCCAGCAGTTTTCGGTTGGGGGAGCTGTTTTTT